These 22 T cell receptor beta chains were all obtained from the same sample, sequenced in a study of post-analysis software for immune sequencing data. Unique molecular identifiers featured in each of the TCR beta cDNA libraries. TCRdb independently ran MiXCR on the PCR reads; one entry per CDR3 protein. The data show under 200,000 distinct CDR3 sequences, 35% to 40% seen once. The sequences come from blood, collected after autologous hematopoietic stem cell transplantation. The receptors shown here come from a girl aged 5-17 years with multiple sclerosis.

In its sample, this clonotype was seen a few times. The chain joins TRBV20-1 to TRBJ2-2; D is ambiguous. This CDR3 contains 12 residues. Germline lookup yields CDR1 DFQATT and CDR2 SNEGSKA (reference sequence). DNA of the CDR3: TGCAGCGCGCGAGGAAACACCGGGGAGCTGTTTTTT. Residues: CSARGNTGELFF.

The chain carries TRBV5-1 and TRBJ2-1; D remains unclear. The V gene lost 0 bases and the J gene lost 0 bases, with 7 bases spanning the gap. CDR1 SGHRS and CDR2 YFSETQ come from the germline V gene. The CDR3 is made up of 15 amino acids. The CDR3 reads CASSLDVVSYNEQFF. CDR3 in DNA: TGCGCCAGCAGCTTGGACGTAGTCTCCTACAATGAGCAGTTCTTC.

This clonotype was seen many times. The chain carries TRBV6-1 and TRBJ2-1; D ambiguous. The CDR3 is made up of 15 amino acids. Trimming cost V 8 bases and J 0 bases, with 14 bases left between them. The germline V gene encodes CDR1 MNHNS and CDR2 SASEGT. The CDR3 here is CASRISGSSYNEQFF. The CDR3 bases are TGTGCCAGCCGCATTTCTGGAAGCTCCTACAATGAGCAGTTCTTC.

This clonotype was picked up a small number of times. The chain uses TRBV9 and TRBJ1-6; D perhaps matches TRBD1 (5 bases). Trimming left V 4 bases short and J 10 bases short, with 15 bases between. The CDR3 spans 14 residues. Germline CDR1 reads SGDLS; CDR2 reads YYNGEE. CDR3 residues: CASSRSPPGSPLHF. The CDR3 nucleotides read TGTGCCAGCAGCCGGTCCCCCCCAGGGTCACCCCTCCACTTT.

The chain couples TRBV12-3 or TRBV12-4 to TRBJ2-3; a weak D match, TRBD1 (6 bases). Between the trimmed V and J ends, which lost 4 bases and 6 bases, there was a span of 23 bases. The CDR3 runs 17 residues. The CDR3 DNA reads TGTGCCAGCAGTTCGCTCCAGAACAGGGTTCCCCCCGATACGCAGTATTTT. Its translation is CASSSLQNRVPPDTQYF.

This clonotype was seen many times. The chain combines TRBV9 with TRBJ2-1; 12 positions agree with TRBD2. This CDR3 region has 16 residues. Germline CDR1 reads SGDLS; CDR2 reads YYNGEE. Trimming cost V 0 bases and J 7 bases; bases outside gene matches: 5. CDR3 loop: CASSVGSLAGGNEQFF. CDR3 sequence (DNA): TGTGCCAGCAGCGTAGGCTCGCTAGCGGGAGGGAATGAGCAGTTCTTC. Combining the CDR3 with reference TRBV9 and TRBJ2-1 gives the whole variable domain DSGVTQTPKHLITATGQRVTLRCSPRSGDLSVYWYQQSLDQGLQFLIQYYNGEERAKGNILERFSAQQFPDLHSELNLSSLELGDSALYFCASSVGSLAGGNEQFFGPGTRLTVL.

This clonotype occurred a few times. The rearrangement links TRBV6-5 to TRBJ2-7; 9 bases agree with TRBD1. This CDR3 region has 14 residues. Germline V lookup: CDR1 MNHEY, CDR2 SVGAGI. V dropped 8 bases and J dropped 3; count of bases not matched to a gene: 8. CDR3 protein: CASGLGQGGYEQYF. CDR3 bases: TGTGCCAGCGGCCTGGGACAGGGAGGCTACGAGCAGTACTTC.

J is TRBJ2-5 and V is TRBV7-9; either TRBD1 or TRBD2 may supply D (6 bases each). Matching the DNA end better, TRBJ2-7 makes the J call doubtful. CDR1 and CDR2 (germline): SEHNR, FQNEAQ (reference sequence). This CDR3 contains 17 residues. The CDR3 spells CASSSFLGGRGSYEQYF. For the CDR3, the DNA is TGTGCCAGCAGCTCCTTTCTGGGGGGCCGGGGTAGTTACGAGCAGTACTTC.

With respect to this clonotype: A much larger clone lies a single base off, so this may be a read error. The chain has TRBV20-1 and TRBJ2-5; D gene unclear. With 0 bases removed from V and 11 bases from J, the gap between germline ends came to 10 bases. Germline V gives CDR1 DFQATT, CDR2 SNEGSKA (reference sequence). The CDR3 spans 11 residues. The CDR3 sequence is CSARDGYAQYF. CDR3 coding DNA: TGCAGTGCTAGAGATGGGTACGCGCAGTACTTC.

This sequence joins TRBV12-3 or TRBV12-4 and TRBJ1-4, with TRBD1 identical over 7 bases. The CDR3 covers 14 residues. Germline trimming cut 6 bases from V and 7 bases from J; bases unmatched to any gene: 8. As DNA, the CDR3 is TGTGCCAGCAGGCAAGGGGGCTGGAGTGAAAAACTGTTTTTT. This sequence encodes CASRQGGWSEKLFF.

This clonotype was counted ten times or more. The rearrangement links TRBV7-3 to TRBJ2-1; D is undetermined. The CDR3 sequence is 13 residues long. Germline CDR1 SGHTA, CDR2 FQGTGA. V lost 2 bases and J 2 bases, leaving 4 bases between the germline ends. CDR3 residues: CASSLSAYNEQFF. DNA for the CDR3: TGTGCCAGCAGCTTATCCGCCTACAATGAGCAGTTCTTC.

This clonotype was detected a few times. V usage is TRBV27 and J usage is TRBJ1-1; 8 bases match TRBD1. V lost 6 bases and J lost 0; bases outside the gene matches: 9. CDR1 MNHEY and CDR2 SMNVEV come from the germline V gene (reference sequence). The CDR3 sequence is 16 residues long. CDR3 sequence: CASRSGGAGMNTEAFF. As DNA, the CDR3 is TGTGCCAGCAGGTCAGGGGGCGCCGGGATGAACACTGAAGCTTTCTTT.

The chain joins TRBV20-1 to TRBJ2-6; 7 bases line up with TRBD1. Germline V gives CDR1 DFQATT, CDR2 SNEGSKA (reference sequence). Germline trimming cut 6 bases from V and 1 base from J; bases unmatched to any gene: 3. This CDR3 is 14 amino acids long. The CDR3 nucleotides read TGCAGTGCCCAGGGGGTTTCTGGGGCCAACGTCCTGACTTTC. Protein sequence: CSAQGVSGANVLTF.

This clonotype was counted only a few times. The chain couples TRBV18 to TRBJ2-3; 7 bases map to TRBD2. The trim removed 3 bases at V and 4 bases at J, leaving 7 bases unmatched. The CDR3 is 15 residues long. Germline V gene sequence: CDR1 KGHSH, CDR2 LQKENI. The CDR3 loop reads CASSPSGGSADTQYF. Written as DNA, the CDR3 is TGTGCCAGCTCACCTTCAGGCGGGAGCGCAGATACGCAGTATTTT.

The V gene is TRBV11-1, the J gene TRBJ2-7, with no clear D. From germline, CDR1 is SGHAT and CDR2 FQDESV (reference sequence). V gave up 0 bases and J gave up 0 bases, with 6 bases separating them. CDR3 length equals 14 residues. CDR3 bases: TGTGCCAGCAGCTTAGCTGGCCGCTCCTACGAGCAGTACTTC. Protein sequence: CASSLAGRSYEQYF.

This clonotype has ten or more counts. The chain carries TRBV7-9 and TRBJ2-3; TRBD1 matches 8 bases. Per the germline V gene, CDR1 is SEHNR and CDR2 is FQNEAQ (reference sequence). Germline trimming cut 5 bases from V and 2 bases from J; bases unmatched to any gene: 6. The CDR3 is made up of 15 amino acids. In DNA form, the CDR3 reads TGTGCCAGCAGCGCGGACAGGGCCAACACAGATACGCAGTATTTT. Encoded protein: CASSADRANTDTQYF. The variable domain in full, completed from reference TRBV7-9 and TRBJ2-3, reads DTGVSQNPRHKITKRGQNVTFRCDPISEHNRLYWYRQTLGQGPEFLTYFQNEAQLEKSRLLSDRFSAERPKGSFSTLEIQRTEQGDSAMYLCASSADRANTDTQYFGPGTRLTVL.

This clonotype was observed many times. The chain couples TRBV20-1 to TRBJ2-7, with a weak D call TRBD2 (6 bases). Germline lookup yields CDR1 DFQATT and CDR2 SNEGSKA (reference sequence). This CDR3 region has 13 residues. Trimming took 6 bases from V and 4 from J, leaving 16 bases between them. CDR3 bases: TGCAGTGCAAGACAGCTTAGCGGATACGAGCAGTACTTC. Amino acid sequence: CSARQLSGYEQYF.

The gene calls are TRBV20-1 and TRBJ2-7; 8 bases agree with TRBD2. CDR1 DFQATT and CDR2 SNEGSKA come from the germline V gene (reference sequence). Losses at the gene ends were 0 bases for V and 7 bases for J; bases not matched to a gene: 14. This CDR3 is built from 16 residues. This chain's CDR3 is CSARDEREGQYNEQYF. The CDR3 DNA reads as TGCAGTGCTAGAGATGAACGGGAGGGCCAGTACAATGAGCAGTACTTC.

The chain joins TRBV9 to TRBJ1-2; weak D call: TRBD1 (5 bases). The V end lost 0 bases, the J end lost 4 bases, and 7 bases lay between the germline ends. Germline loops: CDR1 SGDLS, CDR2 YYNGEE. The CDR3 has 13 residues. CDR3 region: CASSVGQTYGYTF. The DNA for the CDR3 is TGTGCCAGCAGCGTAGGACAGACCTATGGCTACACCTTC. The variable domain in full, with the rest retrieved from reference TRBV9 and TRBJ1-2, is DSGVTQTPKHLITATGQRVTLRCSPRSGDLSVYWYQQSLDQGLQFLIQYYNGEERAKGNILERFSAQQFPDLHSELNLSSLELGDSALYFCASSVGQTYGYTFGSGTRLTVV.

This chain joins TRBV4-1 and TRBJ2-1; 11 positions agree with TRBD2. CDR1 and CDR2 from the germline V gene are MGHRA and YSYEKL. Trimming cost V 4 bases and J 3 bases; bases outside gene matches: 8. There are 17 residues in the CDR3. The chain's CDR3 is CASSLVLAGDYYNEQFF. CDR3 DNA: TGCGCCAGCAGCCTTGTACTAGCGGGAGATTACTACAATGAGCAGTTCTTC.

This clonotype was detected only a few times. The chain links TRBV4-1 to TRBJ1-1, with D possibly TRBD1 on 6 matching bases. This CDR3 comprises 17 residues. V was cut by 3 bases and J by 2 bases, with 19 bases left in between. Per the germline V gene, CDR1 is MGHRA and CDR2 is YSYEKL. In nucleotides, the CDR3 is TGCGCCAGCAGCCACGCTGACAGGAGCTACAGAAACACTGAAGCTTTCTTT. Protein product: CASSHADRSYRNTEAFF.

With regard to this clonotype: A junction end diverges from the germline sequence, so it may reflect a read error. The chain links TRBV4-2 to TRBJ2-1; D is perhaps TRBD2 (6 bases). This CDR3 spans 17 amino acids. The V gene's germline CDR1 is LGHNA and CDR2 YNFKEQ. CDR3 protein: CASSQDWGLLAFNERFF. The CDR3 nucleotides read TGTGCCAGCAGCCAAGATTGGGGACTCCTCGCCTTTAATGAGCGGTTCTTC.